This T cell receptor (beta chain) comes out of a study of blood T cell repertoires in COVID-19. For the study at large: Sites across the United States, Italy and Spain contributed samples from acute and convalescent COVID-19.

Authors' methods: Amplification of reference gene primers was used by the study to estimate nucleated cell counts. Assay used: immunoSEQ multiplex PCR; TCRdb lists only in-frame clones, some missing. From that table come the V and J calls and clone size; the DNA was used to work out D and trimming. The repertoire includes about 200,000 clones, roughly nine tenths of them detected once, and 6.5% sits in the top ten. CDR1 MGHDK and CDR2 SYGVNS come from the germline V gene. V shed 3 bases, J shed 0 bases, and the junction held 4 bases outside the gene matches. The CDR3 runs to 15 residues. The TCR was taken from a man in his 60s who had recovered from COVID-19. This rearrangement joins TRBV25-1 to TRBJ2-7; TRBD1 matches 8 bases. The sample was peripheral blood. The DNA of the CDR3 is TGTGCCAGCAGTGACCCAGGGGGCGGCTCCTACGAGCAGTACTTC. This translates into CASSDPGGGSYEQYF.